The rows below give T cell receptor beta chains drawn from one sample of a study of T-cell memory formation after mild COVID-19. A single record per CDR3 protein comes from TCRdb applying MiXCR to the 5' RACE reads. The sample yields roughly 370,000 distinct CDR3 sequences, 15% to 20% seen once. The sequencing input was PBMCs or a T cell subset sorted from them (not recorded which). The receptors were sampled from a man aged 18 to 30 who had mild COVID-19 (a few samples of this study predate the infection). Cell type and time point are not known. CDR3s include the opening cysteine and the closing phenylalanine or tryptophan. A D gene is named only where the DNA matches it firmly. Clone size is not always given. Where it is, it says once, few, many or a class for expanded clones.

v_call: TRBV6-5
d_call: TRBD1
j_call: TRBJ1-4
clone_size: few
cdr3_aa: CASNTGVDEKLFF
cdr3_nt: TGTGCCAGCAATACAGGGGTGGATGAAAAACTGTTTTTT

v_call: TRBV4-2
d_call: -
j_call: TRBJ1-2
clone_size: few
cdr3_aa: CASSQDFKGSAYGYTF
cdr3_nt: TGTGCCAGCAGCCAAGATTTTAAGGGGTCAGCCTATGGCTACACCTTC

v_call: TRBV6-2/TRBV6-3
d_call: TRBD2
j_call: TRBJ2-2
clone_size: -
cdr3_aa: CASSYHPGTNKPNTGELFF
cdr3_nt: TGTGCCAGCAGTTACCATCCCGGGACTAATAAACCGAACACCGGGGAGCTGTTTTTT

v_call: TRBV7-9
d_call: -
j_call: TRBJ1-5
clone_size: -
cdr3_aa: CASSGGGAGNQPQHF
cdr3_nt: TGTGCCAGCAGCGGGGGGGGCGCGGGGAATCAGCCCCAGCATTTT

v_call: TRBV6-1
d_call: TRBD1
j_call: TRBJ1-1
clone_size: -
cdr3_aa: CAILDRDTEAFF
cdr3_nt: TGTGCCATTCTAGACAGGGACACTGAAGCTTTCTTT

v_call: TRBV7-8
d_call: -
j_call: TRBJ2-5
clone_size: -
cdr3_aa: CASSPSRDTQETQYF
cdr3_nt: TGTGCCAGCAGCCCGTCCCGGGACACCCAAGAGACCCAGTACTTC

v_call: TRBV20-1
d_call: -
j_call: TRBJ1-6
clone_size: few
cdr3_aa: CSARVSPGNNSPLHF
cdr3_nt: TGCAGTGCTAGAGTTTCGCCTGGCAATAATTCACCCCTCCACTTT

v_call: TRBV9
d_call: -
j_call: TRBJ1-2
clone_size: few
cdr3_aa: CASSVAEYGYTF
cdr3_nt: TGTGCCAGCAGCGTAGCCGAGTATGGCTACACCTTC

v_call: TRBV5-1
d_call: -
j_call: TRBJ1-1
clone_size: few
cdr3_aa: CASRIDGQPNTEAFF
cdr3_nt: TGCGCCAGCCGAATTGACGGACAGCCGAACACTGAAGCTTTCTTT

v_call: TRBV6-1
d_call: -
j_call: TRBJ1-2
clone_size: few
cdr3_aa: CASSEVRGTVNYGYTF
cdr3_nt: TGTGCCAGCAGTGAAGTAAGAGGAACCGTCAACTATGGCTACACCTTC

v_call: TRBV27
d_call: -
j_call: TRBJ2-2
clone_size: few
cdr3_aa: CASSPGLGVGELFF
cdr3_nt: TGTGCCAGCAGTCCGGGCCTCGGGGTCGGGGAGCTGTTTTTT

v_call: TRBV18
d_call: -
j_call: TRBJ1-5
clone_size: -
cdr3_aa: CASSPPVPPNQPQHF
cdr3_nt: TGTGCCAGCTCACCACCTGTCCCCCCCAATCAGCCCCAGCATTTT

v_call: TRBV20-1
d_call: TRBD2
j_call: TRBJ2-3
clone_size: few
cdr3_aa: CSAKGLAGTDTQYF
cdr3_nt: TGCAGTGCTAAAGGCCTAGCGGGCACAGATACGCAGTATTTT

v_call: TRBV29-1
d_call: TRBD1
j_call: TRBJ1-5
clone_size: few
cdr3_aa: CSVRTGLQPQHF
cdr3_nt: TGCAGCGTGAGGACAGGGCTGCAGCCCCAGCATTTT

v_call: TRBV10-3
d_call: -
j_call: TRBJ2-7
clone_size: many
cdr3_aa: CAISEVRAYEQYF
cdr3_nt: TGTGCCATCAGTGAGGTCAGGGCCTACGAGCAGTACTTC

v_call: TRBV5-4
d_call: -
j_call: TRBJ1-1
clone_size: -
cdr3_aa: CASSRGETEAFF
cdr3_nt: TGTGCCAGCAGTCGGGGTGAAACTGAAGCTTTCTTT

v_call: TRBV5-1
d_call: -
j_call: TRBJ1-1
clone_size: -
cdr3_aa: CASSLGTAMVPNTEAFF
cdr3_nt: TGCGCCAGCAGCTTGGGGACAGCAATGGTCCCGAACACTGAAGCTTTCTTT

v_call: TRBV12-3/TRBV12-4
d_call: -
j_call: TRBJ2-3
clone_size: -
cdr3_aa: CASSTLSGLYADTQYF
cdr3_nt: TGTGCCAGCAGTACCTTGTCCGGGCTGTATGCAGATACGCAGTATTTT

v_call: TRBV7-9
d_call: -
j_call: TRBJ1-6
clone_size: few
cdr3_aa: CASSRGLRGSPLHF
cdr3_nt: TGTGCCAGCAGCCGGGGACTGCGGGGTTCACCCCTCCACTTT

v_call: TRBV7-9
d_call: -
j_call: TRBJ1-1
clone_size: many
cdr3_aa: CASSAPTSNTEAFF
cdr3_nt: TGTGCCAGCAGCGCCCCAACATCGAACACTGAAGCTTTCTTT

v_call: TRBV19
d_call: TRBD1
j_call: TRBJ2-7
clone_size: -
cdr3_aa: CASSMGQGYGHEQYF
cdr3_nt: TGTGCCAGTAGTATGGGACAGGGTTACGGCCACGAGCAGTACTTC

v_call: TRBV4-3
d_call: -
j_call: TRBJ2-3
clone_size: few
cdr3_aa: CASSQDRGESYTQYF
cdr3_nt: TGCGCCAGCAGCCAAGATCGGGGCGAATCTTATACGCAGTATTTT

v_call: TRBV5-1
d_call: TRBD2
j_call: TRBJ2-5
clone_size: few
cdr3_aa: CASSLTGREETQYF
cdr3_nt: TGCGCCAGCAGCCTCACGGGGAGGGAAGAGACCCAGTACTTC

v_call: TRBV20-1
d_call: TRBD2
j_call: TRBJ2-3
clone_size: few
cdr3_aa: CSAEVAGGIDTQYF
cdr3_nt: TGCAGTGCTGAAGTAGCGGGGGGAATAGATACGCAGTATTTT

v_call: TRBV5-1
d_call: -
j_call: TRBJ1-5
clone_size: -
cdr3_aa: CASSLDPSNQPQHF
cdr3_nt: TGCGCCAGCAGCTTGGACCCTAGCAATCAGCCCCAGCATTTT

v_call: TRBV20-1
d_call: -
j_call: TRBJ2-5
clone_size: few
cdr3_aa: CSARPGRIGETQYF
cdr3_nt: TGCAGTGCCAGGCCGGGACGAATAGGGGAGACCCAGTACTTC

v_call: TRBV5-6
d_call: -
j_call: TRBJ1-1
clone_size: few
cdr3_aa: CASSLGQDKAFF
cdr3_nt: TGTGCCAGCAGCTTGGGACAGGATAAAGCTTTCTTT

v_call: TRBV7-3
d_call: -
j_call: TRBJ2-1
clone_size: few
cdr3_aa: CASSPEAGPYNEQFF
cdr3_nt: TGTGCCAGCAGCCCTGAGGCGGGGCCTTACAATGAGCAGTTCTTC

v_call: TRBV4-2
d_call: -
j_call: TRBJ2-7
clone_size: -
cdr3_aa: CASSPDLEQQYF
cdr3_nt: TGTGCCAGCAGTCCGGACCTGGAGCAGCAGTACTTC

v_call: TRBV18
d_call: -
j_call: TRBJ2-3
clone_size: few
cdr3_aa: CASSPRAELADTQYF
cdr3_nt: TGTGCCAGCTCACCAAGAGCGGAACTGGCAGATACGCAGTATTTT

v_call: TRBV11-2
d_call: TRBD2
j_call: TRBJ2-1
clone_size: few
cdr3_aa: CASSLRGGVDEQFF
cdr3_nt: TGTGCCAGCAGCTTACGCGGGGGGGTCGATGAGCAGTTCTTC

v_call: TRBV7-3
d_call: -
j_call: TRBJ2-5
clone_size: many
cdr3_aa: CASSPTGLQETQYF
cdr3_nt: TGTGCCAGCAGCCCCACGGGGTTACAAGAGACCCAGTACTTC

v_call: TRBV20-1
d_call: TRBD2
j_call: TRBJ2-5
clone_size: many
cdr3_aa: CSAGSAGAQETQYF
cdr3_nt: TGCAGTGCCGGGAGTGCGGGAGCTCAAGAGACCCAGTACTTC

v_call: TRBV30
d_call: -
j_call: TRBJ2-1
clone_size: -
cdr3_aa: CAWRFPGVSYNEQFF
cdr3_nt: TGTGCCTGGAGGTTCCCAGGGGTATCCTACAATGAGCAGTTCTTC

v_call: TRBV3-2
d_call: -
j_call: TRBJ2-3
clone_size: -
cdr3_aa: CASRQKAGALGDTQYF
cdr3_nt: TGTGCCAGCAGACAGAAAGCGGGGGCCCTTGGAGATACGCAGTATTTT

v_call: TRBV7-2
d_call: TRBD1
j_call: TRBJ2-3
clone_size: -
cdr3_aa: CASSDTGVGTDTQYF
cdr3_nt: TGTGCCAGCAGTGACACAGGGGTCGGCACAGATACGCAGTATTTT

v_call: TRBV5-6
d_call: -
j_call: TRBJ2-1
clone_size: few
cdr3_aa: CASSLNGVSYNEQFF
cdr3_nt: TGTGCCAGCAGCCTGAACGGGGTATCCTACAATGAGCAGTTCTTC

v_call: TRBV28
d_call: TRBD1
j_call: TRBJ2-2
clone_size: -
cdr3_aa: CAALRQGIPGELFF
cdr3_nt: TGTGCCGCACTTCGACAGGGAATCCCCGGGGAGCTGTTTTTT

v_call: TRBV7-2
d_call: -
j_call: TRBJ1-3
clone_size: few
cdr3_aa: CASSLERVGNTIYF
cdr3_nt: TGTGCCAGCAGCTTAGAACGGGTTGGAAACACCATATATTTT

v_call: TRBV12-3/TRBV12-4
d_call: TRBD1
j_call: TRBJ1-4
clone_size: -
cdr3_aa: CASSFGTAEKLFF
cdr3_nt: TGTGCCAGCAGTTTTGGGACAGCTGAAAAACTGTTTTTT

v_call: TRBV12-3/TRBV12-4
d_call: -
j_call: TRBJ2-1
clone_size: -
cdr3_aa: CASSPPRTRGDEQFF
cdr3_nt: TGTGCCAGCAGTCCCCCCCGAACCAGGGGCGATGAGCAGTTCTTC

v_call: TRBV12-3/TRBV12-4
d_call: -
j_call: TRBJ1-4
clone_size: -
cdr3_aa: CASSSLGAGGEKLFF
cdr3_nt: TGTGCCAGCAGTTCGTTGGGGGCTGGAGGTGAAAAACTGTTTTTT

v_call: TRBV20-1
d_call: -
j_call: TRBJ2-5
clone_size: few
cdr3_aa: CSARWTYRETQYF
cdr3_nt: TGCAGTGCTAGGTGGACGTACAGGGAGACCCAGTACTTC

v_call: TRBV20-1
d_call: -
j_call: TRBJ2-5
clone_size: few
cdr3_aa: CSASLIAVGTQYF
cdr3_nt: TGCAGTGCTAGTTTGATCGCCGTTGGGACCCAGTACTTC

v_call: TRBV5-6
d_call: -
j_call: TRBJ2-2
clone_size: -
cdr3_aa: CASSWSPGADTGELFF
cdr3_nt: TGTGCCAGCAGTTGGTCCCCGGGGGCGGACACCGGGGAGCTGTTTTTT

v_call: TRBV4-2
d_call: TRBD2
j_call: TRBJ2-2
clone_size: -
cdr3_aa: CASSQDRIAGTGELFF
cdr3_nt: TGTGCCAGCAGCCAAGATAGAATAGCGGGGACTGGGGAGCTGTTTTTT

v_call: TRBV7-2
d_call: -
j_call: TRBJ2-1
clone_size: -
cdr3_aa: CASSFQPQQDEQFF
cdr3_nt: TGTGCCAGCAGTTTTCAACCACAGCAGGATGAGCAGTTCTTC

v_call: TRBV4-2
d_call: -
j_call: TRBJ2-1
clone_size: -
cdr3_aa: CASSQASTRSHEQFF
cdr3_nt: TGTGCCAGCAGCCAGGCCTCGACTAGATCCCATGAGCAGTTCTTC

v_call: TRBV4-3
d_call: -
j_call: TRBJ2-7
clone_size: few
cdr3_aa: CASSQDRLQGLTYGYEQYF
cdr3_nt: TGCGCCAGCAGCCAAGATCGGCTACAAGGACTGACGTATGGTTACGAGCAGTACTTC

v_call: TRBV20-1
d_call: -
j_call: TRBJ2-2
clone_size: -
cdr3_aa: CSARGRRITGELFF
cdr3_nt: TGCAGTGCTAGGGGGCGTCGGATCACCGGGGAGCTGTTTTTT

v_call: TRBV6-6
d_call: -
j_call: TRBJ2-2
clone_size: few
cdr3_aa: CASRWQQNTGELFF
cdr3_nt: TGTGCCAGTCGTTGGCAACAGAACACCGGGGAGCTGTTTTTT

v_call: TRBV12-3/TRBV12-4
d_call: -
j_call: TRBJ1-2
clone_size: few
cdr3_aa: CASSPGGGGYTF
cdr3_nt: TGTGCCAGCAGCCCCGGAGGCGGTGGCTACACCTTC

v_call: TRBV7-2
d_call: -
j_call: TRBJ2-3
clone_size: few
cdr3_aa: CASSRGTGDTQYF
cdr3_nt: TGTGCCAGCAGCAGGGGGACGGGTGATACGCAGTATTTT

v_call: TRBV6-5
d_call: -
j_call: TRBJ1-1
clone_size: few
cdr3_aa: CASSSRSTGGTEAFF
cdr3_nt: TGTGCCAGCAGTAGCCGGTCGACAGGCGGCACTGAAGCTTTCTTT

v_call: TRBV24-1
d_call: -
j_call: TRBJ1-5
clone_size: -
cdr3_aa: CATSGQDQQPQHF
cdr3_nt: TGTGCCACCAGTGGACAGGACCAGCAGCCCCAGCATTTT